What follows are 28 T cell receptor beta chains derived from one specimen sequenced in a study of blood T cells in healthy people across ages. A second about 6 to 12 cycle PCR used barcoded and J-beta primers. TCRdb reanalysed the 5' RACE reads using MiXCR and keeps one entry per CDR3 protein. The repertoire holds some 900,000 distinct CDR3 sequences, with about 48% as singletons. The sequenced material came from blood. The receptors derive from a young man in good health.

In its sample, this clonotype was seen a few times. The CDR3 sequence: CASSYVPYEQYF. DNA of the CDR3: TGTGCCAGCAGTTACGTCCCCTACGAGCAGTACTTC. V gene TRBV6-2 or TRBV6-3 combines with J gene TRBJ2-7; no definite D call. The CDR3 spans 12 residues. Trimming took 2 bases from V and 2 from J, leaving 4 bases between them. Germline values: CDR1 MNHEY, CDR2 SVGEGT.

This chain connects TRBV13 to TRBJ2-1, with a weak D call TRBD2 (5 bases). CDR1 is PRHDT, CDR2 FYEKMQ, per germline (reference sequence). This CDR3 is built from 13 residues. The V end lost 1 base, the J end lost 10 bases, and 11 bases lay between the germline ends. CDR3 in amino acids: CASSLERVGEQFF. CDR3 nucleotides: TGTGCCAGCAGCTTAGAGAGGGTCGGAGAGCAGTTCTTC. The whole variable domain, remainder taken from reference TRBV13 and TRBJ2-1, is AAGVIQSPRHLIKEKRETATLKCYPIPRHDTVYWYQQGPGQDPQFLISFYEKMQSDKGSIPDRFSAQQFSDYHSELNMSSLELGDSALYFCASSLERVGEQFFGPGTRLTVL.

This clonotype was detected once. The chain is built from TRBV7-8 and TRBJ2-2; 8 nucleotides match TRBD1. Per germline, CDR1 SGHVS and CDR2 FQNEAQ. V dropped 1 base and J dropped 4; count of bases not matched to a gene: 14. This CDR3 spans 19 amino acids. This CDR3 reads CASSLVGFRTGSSTGELFF. CDR3 DNA: TGTGCCAGCAGCTTAGTTGGGTTCCGGACAGGGTCATCCACCGGGGAGCTGTTTTTT.

The V gene is TRBV6-5, the J gene TRBJ2-2, with 11 bases aligning to TRBD2. The CDR3 totals 17 residues. The ends lost 0 bases at V and 0 bases at J; junction bases unmatched: 0. CDR1 MNHEY and CDR2 SVGAGI come from the germline V gene. The CDR3 DNA sequence: TGTGCCAGCAGTTACTCTAGCGGGGGGGCGAACACCGGGGAGCTGTTTTTT. Protein product: CASSYSSGGANTGELFF.

This chain joins TRBV25-1 and TRBJ2-5; D is ambiguous. The germline V and J ends were trimmed by 3 bases and 4 bases, with 15 bases remaining between them. Looked up from germline, CDR1 is MGHDK and CDR2 is SYGVNS. CDR3 length equals 15 residues. As DNA, the CDR3 is TGTGCCAGCAGTGACGTGGTGACACTCCGAGAGACCCAGTACTTC. Protein product: CASSDVVTLRETQYF.

This clonotype was recorded a few times. This chain connects TRBV10-3 to TRBJ2-1; D is unclear. Germline-derived CDR1 and CDR2 are ENHRY and SYGVKD. V was cut by 8 bases and J by 10 bases, with 15 bases left in between. This CDR3 has 12 residues. The CDR3 loop reads CAIARSLEEQFF. CDR3 sequence (DNA): TGTGCCATCGCCAGGTCTCTGGAGGAGCAGTTCTTC.

The chain links TRBV9 to TRBJ2-5; D is uncertain. This CDR3 is 14 amino acids long. The germline V and J ends were trimmed by 0 bases and 2 bases, with 8 bases remaining between them. Germline CDR1 reads SGDLS; CDR2 reads YYNGEE. Here the CDR3 DNA reads TGTGCCAGCAGCGTAGGAGTCCAGCAAGAGACCCAGTACTTC. Protein product: CASSVGVQQETQYF.

This chain joins TRBV10-3 and TRBJ1-5; D perhaps matches TRBD1 (6 bases). Trimming shortened V by 5 bases and J by 0 bases, and 23 bases separated the two germline ends. Per germline, CDR1 ENHRY and CDR2 SYGVKD. The CDR3 runs 19 residues. CDR3 loop: CAISTGSQTSAGSNQPQHF. The CDR3 nucleotides read TGTGCCATCAGTACAGGGTCCCAAACGTCTGCGGGTAGCAATCAGCCCCAGCATTTT.

This clonotype was found a few times. V and J are TRBV28 and TRBJ2-1, with D hard to call. The germline V gene encodes CDR1 MDHEN and CDR2 SYDVKM. The CDR3 spans 14 residues. V lost 7 bases and J lost 4, with 14 bases in between. The CDR3 is CASTLGGAYNEQFF. CDR3 coding DNA: TGTGCCAGCACCCTAGGCGGAGCTTACAATGAGCAGTTCTTC.

The chain is built from TRBV28 and TRBJ1-6; TRBD1 matches 7 bases. CDR1 MDHEN and CDR2 SYDVKM come from the germline V gene. J gave up 0 bases and V 6 bases, and 5 bases lay outside the gene matches. The length of the CDR3 is 16 residues. The CDR3, as DNA: TGTGCCAGCAGCCCAAACAGGGGCTCCTATAATTCACCCCTCCACTTT. Translated: CASSPNRGSYNSPLHF. Full variable domain (remainder filled in from reference TRBV28 and TRBJ1-6): DVKVTQSSRYLVKRTGEKVFLECVQDMDHENMFWYRQDPGLGLRLIYFSYDVKMKEKGDIPEGYSVSREKKERFSLILESASTNQTSMYLCASSPNRGSYNSPLHFGNGTRLTVT.

This clonotype was observed at least ten times. The chain links TRBV9 to TRBJ2-7; D tentatively reads TRBD1 or TRBD2 (5 bases each). The length of the CDR3 is 13 residues. Deletions cut 7 bases from V and 2 bases from J, with 13 bases between. In germline, CDR1 is SGDLS, CDR2 YYNGEE. CDR3: CASSRDGAYEQYF. CDR3 nucleotide sequence: TGTGCCAGCTCCCGGGACGGAGCCTACGAGCAGTACTTC.

V gene TRBV12-3 or TRBV12-4 combines with J gene TRBJ2-1; D unresolved. V was trimmed by 3 bases and J by 8 bases, leaving 8 bases between them. This CDR3 comprises 12 residues. Written as DNA, the CDR3 is TGTGCCAGCAGTTTTTTATACGATGAGCAGTTCTTC. This encodes CASSFLYDEQFF.

The chain joins TRBV7-9 to TRBJ1-2, with TRBD1 matching over 7 bases. The germline V gene has CDR1 SEHNR and CDR2 FQNEAQ (reference sequence). This CDR3 contains 20 residues. Trimming cost V 5 bases and J 0 bases; bases outside gene matches: 21. CDR3 nucleotides: TGTGCCAGCAGCCAAGGGACAGACCCCCGAAAACGGGCCGCTAACTATGGCTACACCTTC. This translates into CASSQGTDPRKRAANYGYTF.

This clonotype was picked up a small number of times. V usage is TRBV4-2 and J usage is TRBJ1-5; 7 nucleotides agree with TRBD1. This CDR3 region has 15 residues. The germline V gene has CDR1 LGHNA and CDR2 YNFKEQ. Trimming cost V 0 bases and J 5 bases; bases outside gene matches: 4. The CDR3 sequence is CASSQDRQGHQPQHF. CDR3 in DNA: TGTGCCAGCAGCCAAGATAGACAGGGCCATCAGCCCCAGCATTTT.

This clonotype was counted a few times. The genes are TRBV28 and TRBJ2-5, with 10 bases fitting TRBD2. J lost 4 bases, V lost 8 bases, and 13 bases had no gene match. The CDR3 sequence is 16 residues long. Germline V gene sequence: CDR1 MDHEN, CDR2 SYDVKM. CDR3 loop: CASRTIAGGGGETQYF. The CDR3 DNA is TGTGCCAGCCGAACTATAGCGGGGGGCGGGGGAGAGACCCAGTACTTC.

This clonotype showed up just a few times. This rearrangement joins TRBV30 to TRBJ2-1; TRBD2 aligns across 7 bases. CDR1 is GTSNPN and CDR2 is SVGIG in the germline V gene (reference sequence). This CDR3 contains 12 residues. Trimming removed 7 bases from V and 8 bases from J; junction bases left unmatched: 8. CDR3 amino acids: CASTRGRDEQFF. Here the CDR3 DNA reads TGTGCCTCCACGCGGGGGAGGGATGAGCAGTTCTTC.

This clonotype turned up a few times. The chain is built from TRBV29-1 and TRBJ2-7, with 7 bases that match TRBD1. The CDR3 spans 13 residues. Germline V gene data show CDR1 as SQVTM and CDR2 as ANQGSEA. Trimming cost V 5 bases and J 0 bases; bases outside gene matches: 4. Here the CDR3 reads CSVRRDSSYEQYF. CDR3 in DNA: TGCAGCGTTCGCCGGGACAGCTCCTACGAGCAGTACTTC.

J is TRBJ2-3 and V is TRBV11-3; the D is unclear. Germline-derived CDR1 and CDR2 are SGHNT and YENEEA. The CDR3 has 14 residues. The V gene lost 0 bases and the J gene lost 4 bases, with 8 bases spanning the gap. The DNA for the CDR3 is TGTGCCAGCAGCTTAGATCCTAGTGCAGATACGCAGTATTTT. This translates into CASSLDPSADTQYF.

This chain joins TRBV6-1 and TRBJ1-1; TRBD1 matches 12 bases. The germline CDR1 and CDR2 sequences are MNHNS and SASEGT. The CDR3 is made up of 15 amino acids. The junction had 5 bases not matched to a gene; V was cut back by 6 bases and J by 3 bases. The DNA for the CDR3 is TGTGCCAGCAGAGCGGGACAGGGGGCGGACACTGAAGCTTTCTTT. Translation: CASRAGQGADTEAFF.

As concerns this clonotype: One junction end does not reproduce the germline sequence, and a read error may be involved. This chain connects TRBV11-2 to TRBJ1-6; D might be TRBD1 (5 bases). CDR1 SGHAT and CDR2 FQNNGV come from the germline V gene. The CDR3 has 16 residues. CDR3 residues: CAGSFNRGGTESPLHF. CDR3 in DNA: TGTGCCGGCAGCTTTAACCGGGGGGGTACCGAATCACCCCTCCACTTT.

The genes are TRBV12-3 or TRBV12-4 and TRBJ2-4; 9 nucleotides match TRBD1. Trimming took 5 bases from V and 3 from J; bases not matched to a gene: 11. The CDR3 length is 17 residues. DNA for the CDR3: TGTGCCAGCAGTCCCCAGGGGACAGGGTGGGTCAAAAACATTCAGTACTTC. The encoded protein is CASSPQGTGWVKNIQYF.

Only a few counts were recorded for this clonotype. V and J are TRBV15 and TRBJ2-7; tentative D call: TRBD1 (5 bases). The CDR3 runs 15 residues. Trimming cost V 0 bases and J 1 base, with 10 bases left between them. The germline gives CDR1 LNHNV, CDR2 YYDKDF (reference sequence). The CDR3: CATSREAGWSYEQYF. Written as DNA, the CDR3 is TGTGCCACCAGCAGAGAGGCAGGGTGGTCCTACGAGCAGTACTTC.

This clonotype is a singleton in its sample. V usage is TRBV2 and J usage is TRBJ2-1, with D unclear. Germline CDR1 SNHLY, CDR2 FYNNEI. V lost 8 bases to trimming and J lost 5 bases, with 10 bases between them. The CDR3 consists of 12 residues. CDR3: CASRSGHNEQFF. The CDR3 DNA reads as TGTGCCAGCCGTTCGGGCCACAATGAGCAGTTCTTC.

In its sample, this clonotype was seen a few times. The chain uses TRBV29-1 and TRBJ2-5; D gene uncertain. This CDR3 region has 13 residues. V was cut by 3 bases and J by 2 bases, with 10 bases left in between. CDR1 and CDR2 from the germline V gene are SQVTM and ANQGSEA. This CDR3 reads CSVDPGLQETQYF. CDR3 nucleotide sequence: TGCAGCGTTGATCCCGGTTTGCAAGAGACCCAGTACTTC. Variable domain in full (rest from reference TRBV29-1 and TRBJ2-5): SAVISQKPSRDICQRGTSLTIQCQVDSQVTMMFWYRQQPGQSLTLIATANQGSEATYESGFVIDKFPISRPNLTFSTLTVSNMSPEDSSIYLCSVDPGLQETQYFGPGTRLLVL.

This clonotype was detected only once. The rearrangement joins TRBV9 to TRBJ2-7, with D hard to call. Germline lookup yields CDR1 SGDLS and CDR2 YYNGEE. Deletions cut 5 bases from V and 0 bases from J, with 12 bases between. This CDR3 has 14 amino acids. The CDR3, as DNA: TGTGCCAGCAGTAGACAACTTGGCTCCTACGAGCAGTACTTC. It translates to CASSRQLGSYEQYF.

The chain carries TRBV6-5 and TRBJ1-2; D not resolved. V was pared by 0 bases and J by 8 bases, with 19 bases between. CDR1 MNHEY and CDR2 SVGAGI come from the germline V gene. The CDR3 sequence is 16 residues long. Here the CDR3 DNA reads TGTGCCAGCAGTTACTCATCGGAATGGTTGGCCGCAGGCTACACCTTC. Encoded protein: CASSYSSEWLAAGYTF.

The rearrangement joins TRBV3-1 to TRBJ2-4; D perhaps matches TRBD1 (5 bases). Germline CDR1 reads LGHDT; CDR2 reads YNNKEL (reference sequence). The V and J ends lost 0 bases and 1 base respectively, with 16 bases between them. The CDR3 is 18 amino acids. In DNA form, the CDR3 reads TGTGCCAGCAGCCAAGATATGAGGCAGGGTGTGGCCAAAAACATTCAGTACTTC. It specifies CASSQDMRQGVAKNIQYF. Variable domain in full (rest from reference TRBV3-1 and TRBJ2-4): DTAVSQTPKYLVTQMGNDKSIKCEQNLGHDTMYWYKQDSKKFLKIMFSYNNKELIINETVPNRFSPKSPDKAHLNLHINSLELGDSAVYFCASSQDMRQGVAKNIQYFGAGTRLSVL.

The chain uses TRBV6-1 and TRBJ1-5, with TRBD1 as a possible D gene (6 bases). V was trimmed by 1 base and J by 2 bases, leaving 9 bases between them. Germline CDR1 reads MNHNS; CDR2 reads SASEGT. This CDR3 comprises 15 residues. CDR3 protein: CASSEDRERNQPQHF. The CDR3 DNA is TGTGCCAGCAGTGAAGACAGGGAGCGCAATCAGCCCCAGCATTTT.